The rows below give T cell receptor beta chains drawn from one sample of a study of beta chain features in type 1 diabetes. Profiling relied on immunoSEQ multiplex PCR, and the TCRdb table lists in-frame clones only, not all of them. The sample shows more than 25,000 clones, approximately 53% of them seen only once. The sequencing input was stem cell memory CD4+ T cells from blood. The receptors were sampled from a man aged 25-40 years with type 1 diabetes. Each CDR3 is given with its conserved first and last residue. D genes are given only for firm matches. For some rows the clone size is stated as once, few or many, or as a class when expanded; others skip it.

len: 15; j_gene: TRBJ2-1; abundance: few; v_gene: TRBV2; d_gene: NA; CDR3nt: TGTGCCAGCAGTGAAGCGGCCTCTAGCTCCAATGAGCAGTTCTTC; CDR3aa: CASSEAASSSNEQFF
len: 15; j_gene: TRBJ2-7; abundance: few; v_gene: TRBV19; d_gene: TRBD2; CDR3nt: TGTGCCAGTAGTTTACGGACTAGCGGGGCCATCGAGCAGTACTTC; CDR3aa: CASSLRTSGAIEQYF
len: 15; j_gene: TRBJ2-3; abundance: few; v_gene: TRBV2; d_gene: TRBD1; CDR3nt: TGTGCCAGCCTCCGGACAGGGACAGTCACAGATACGCAGTATTTT; CDR3aa: CASLRTGTVTDTQYF
len: 13; j_gene: TRBJ2-7; abundance: NA; v_gene: TRBV19; d_gene: NA; CDR3nt: TGTGCCAGTAGAGGCACAACCTACGGGGAGCAGTACTTC; CDR3aa: CASRGTTYGEQYF
len: 14; j_gene: TRBJ2-7; abundance: NA; v_gene: TRBV7-6; d_gene: TRBD1; CDR3nt: TGTGCCAGCAGCTCCGGACAGGGCTCCAACGAGCAGTACTTC; CDR3aa: CASSSGQGSNEQYF
len: 13; j_gene: TRBJ2-5; abundance: NA; v_gene: TRBV5-1; d_gene: NA; CDR3nt: TGCGCCAGCAGCTTGAGTGAGGCGGGGACCCAGTACTTC; CDR3aa: CASSLSEAGTQYF
len: 16; j_gene: TRBJ1-1; abundance: NA; v_gene: TRBV11-2; d_gene: NA; CDR3nt: TGTGCCAGCAGCTTATTTCTACGAGGGATAAACACTGAAGCTTTCTTT; CDR3aa: CASSLFLRGINTEAFF
len: 16; j_gene: TRBJ1-1; abundance: NA; v_gene: TRBV6-6; d_gene: NA; CDR3nt: TGTGCCAGCAGTTATGTGGCAGCTACTCCGGGCACTGAAGCTTTCTTT; CDR3aa: CASSYVAATPGTEAFF
len: 16; j_gene: TRBJ2-5; abundance: NA; v_gene: TRBV7-7; d_gene: TRBD1; CDR3nt: TGTGCTAGCAGCACAGGGGCCTCAGGACCCCAAGAGACCCAGTACTTC; CDR3aa: CASSTGASGPQETQYF
len: 15; j_gene: TRBJ2-1; abundance: few; v_gene: TRBV7-2; d_gene: TRBD2; CDR3nt: TGTGCCAGCAGCTTAATCGCGGGGGGGAACAATGAGCAGTTCTTC; CDR3aa: CASSLIAGGNNEQFF
len: 15; j_gene: TRBJ2-1; abundance: few; v_gene: TRBV11-3; d_gene: TRBD2; CDR3nt: TGTGCCAGCAGCTTAGGAACAGCGGGAGCGGATGAGCAGTTCTTC; CDR3aa: CASSLGTAGADEQFF
len: 15; j_gene: TRBJ1-1; abundance: NA; v_gene: TRBV7-9; d_gene: NA; CDR3nt: TGTGCCACCGATTGGGGGGGTAGACCGAACACTGAAGCTTTCTTT; CDR3aa: CATDWGGRPNTEAFF
len: 14; j_gene: TRBJ2-2; abundance: NA; v_gene: TRBV6-5; d_gene: TRBD1; CDR3nt: TGTGCCAGCGGGCCCACAGGGGCCACCGGGGAGCTGTTTTTT; CDR3aa: CASGPTGATGELFF
len: 16; j_gene: TRBJ2-1; abundance: few; v_gene: TRBV10-1; d_gene: TRBD1; CDR3nt: TGCGCCAGCAGTGAGTTGGGACAGGGGGCCTACAATGAGCAGTTCTTC; CDR3aa: CASSELGQGAYNEQFF
len: 15; j_gene: TRBJ2-7; abundance: NA; v_gene: TRBV28; d_gene: TRBD2; CDR3nt: TGTGCCAGCGGCCTGTCTCTAGCGGGGGGCAACGAGCAGTACTTC; CDR3aa: CASGLSLAGGNEQYF